The present TCR beta chain was sequenced within a study of PD-1 blockade in classical Hodgkin lymphoma. The time point here: cycle 4 day 1 (C4D1), after 6 weeks of nivolumab. All the patients suffered relapse after autologous stem cell transplantation, and brentuximab vedotin exposure differed. CD4+ T cells were purified from thawed PBMCs by negative selection. Sequenced by immunoSEQ multiplex PCR; TCRdb stores in-frame clones only, minus some. The sample lists about 28,000 clones, under 80% occurring once. The sample consisted of CD4+ T cells from blood, taken before the fourth cycle of nivolumab. This sequence originates from a human donor with classical Hodgkin lymphoma.

The CDR3 loop reads CASGSGNTIYF. Here the CDR3 DNA reads TGTGCCAGTGGCTCTGGAAACACCATATATTTT. The chain recombines TRBV6-5 with TRBJ1-3; D unresolved. Looked up from germline, CDR1 is MNHEY and CDR2 is SVGAGI. This CDR3 has 11 residues. Deletions cut 9 bases from V and 0 bases from J, with 3 bases between.